This T cell receptor beta chain was retrieved from a study of cytomegalovirus exposure and HLA in healthy donors. Clones were sequenced by immunoSEQ multiplex PCR, and TCRdb holds only the in-frame ones, with some missing. This sample has 150,000 to 200,000 clones; 85% occur once, and the top ten carry approximately 2.3%. Trimming at V came to 3 bases and at J to 0 bases, leaving 6 bases not matched to a gene. Germline CDR1 and CDR2: SGDLS and YYNGEE. This CDR3 has 15 residues. V usage is TRBV9 and J usage is TRBJ2-7; 7 nucleotides align to TRBD1. The TCR sequence derives from a man aged 30 to 39 in good health and CMV-seropositive. Specimen: PBMCs. The CDR3 coding sequence is TGTGCCAGCAGCGGCGGACAGGATCGCTCCTACGAGCAGTACTTC. Protein product: CASSGGQDRSYEQYF.